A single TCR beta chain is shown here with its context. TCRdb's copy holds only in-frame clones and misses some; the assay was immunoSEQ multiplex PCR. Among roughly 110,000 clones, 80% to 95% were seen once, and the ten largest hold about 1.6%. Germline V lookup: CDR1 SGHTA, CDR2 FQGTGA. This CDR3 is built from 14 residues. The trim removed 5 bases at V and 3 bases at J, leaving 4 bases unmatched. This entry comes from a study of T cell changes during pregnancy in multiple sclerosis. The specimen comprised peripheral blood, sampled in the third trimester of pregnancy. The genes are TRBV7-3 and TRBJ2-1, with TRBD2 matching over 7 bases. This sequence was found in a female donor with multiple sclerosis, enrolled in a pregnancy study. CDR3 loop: CASSLGLDYNEQFF. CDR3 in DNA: TGTGCCAGCAGCCTAGGACTAGACTACAATGAGCAGTTCTTC.